This T cell receptor (beta chain) was sequenced during a study of blood T cell repertoires in COVID-19. The trim removed 4 bases at V and 0 bases at J, leaving 6 bases unmatched. This CDR3 has 16 amino acids. Germline V gives CDR1 MNHNY, CDR2 SVGAGI (reference sequence). The data were produced by immunoSEQ multiplex PCR, yet TCRdb's version contains in-frame clones alone and is incomplete. Found here are around 180,000 clones, 88% of them singletons; the top ten hold 3.5% to 4.5%. This clone was recorded once. This chain uses TRBV6-6 with TRBJ2-1; TRBD2 matches 7 bases. This clonotype was sampled from a human donor in a cohort sampled during active COVID-19. The source material was peripheral blood. The CDR3 nucleotides are TGTGCCAGCAGTTTGGATCTAGCGGTCTCCTACAATGAGCAGTTCTTC. It yields the protein CASSLDLAVSYNEQFF.